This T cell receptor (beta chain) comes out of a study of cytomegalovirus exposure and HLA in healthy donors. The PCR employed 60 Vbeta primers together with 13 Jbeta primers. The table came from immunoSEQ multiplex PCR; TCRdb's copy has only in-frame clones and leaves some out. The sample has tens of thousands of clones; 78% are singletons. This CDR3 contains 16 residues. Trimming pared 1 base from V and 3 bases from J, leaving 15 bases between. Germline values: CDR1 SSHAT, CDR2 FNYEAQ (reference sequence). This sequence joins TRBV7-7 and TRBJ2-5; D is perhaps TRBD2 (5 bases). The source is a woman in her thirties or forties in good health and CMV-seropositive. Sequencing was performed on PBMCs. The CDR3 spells CASSLVASETKETQYF. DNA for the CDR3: TGTGCCAGCAGCTTAGTTGCCAGCGAGACTAAAGAGACCCAGTACTTC.